This T cell receptor (beta chain) emerged from a study of CD8 T cells in ankylosing spondylitis. The CDR3 runs 15 residues. The germline gives CDR1 ENHRY, CDR2 SYGVKD. With 6 bases clipped from V and 3 bases from J, the junction kept 8 bases outside the gene matches. TCRdb used MiXCR to reprocess the 5' RACE reads, holding one entry per CDR3 protein. In the table there are roughly 300,000 distinct CDR3 sequences, roughly 8% of which are singletons. As regards this clonotype: As yet, its antigen is unknown.

Findings and caveats of the study: Disease-linked clones proved CD8+ and comparatively uncommon in peripheral blood. Matched ankylosing spondylitis synovial fluid reportedly showed significant enrichment of disease-linked clones. Made up of roughly 8 highly homologous variants, a TCR beta motif appeared characteristic of ankylosing spondylitis blood.

The material sequenced was blood, either unsorted or a sorted T cell fraction (not recorded which). The chain uses TRBV10-3 and TRBJ2-7, with 10 nucleotides matching TRBD2. This clonotype was sampled from a male donor with ankylosing spondylitis. As DNA, the CDR3 is TGTGCCATCAGAGAAAGCGGGAGGGACGGCTACGAGCAGTACTTC. Amino acid sequence: CAIRESGRDGYEQYF.